The rows below give T cell receptor beta chains drawn from one sample of a study of cytomegalovirus exposure and HLA in healthy donors. The method was immunoSEQ multiplex PCR; TCRdb's version includes in-frame clones alone and lacks a portion of them. The data hold some 98,000 clones, with 80% to 85% observed a single time. The sequenced sample consisted of PBMCs. The receptors derive from a man aged 35 to 55 in good health and CMV-seronegative. The CDR3 runs from the conserved cysteine through the conserved F or W. The order of the fields is J gene, D gene, V gene, clone size, CDR3 protein, CDR3 DNA. A D gene is named only where the DNA matches it firmly. The size entry is marked missing in some rows and otherwise reads once, few, many or a size class.

J gene: TRBJ2-3
D gene: -
V gene: TRBV12-5
clone size: -
CDR3 protein: CASGHSTDTQYF
CDR3 DNA: TGTGCTAGTGGTCATAGCACAGATACGCAGTATTTT

J gene: TRBJ1-1
D gene: -
V gene: TRBV7-9
clone size: once
CDR3 protein: CASSLDSEAFF
CDR3 DNA: TGTGCCAGCAGCTTAGACAGTGAAGCTTTCTTT

J gene: TRBJ2-1
D gene: TRBD2
V gene: TRBV6-5
clone size: -
CDR3 protein: CASTRLADESDEQFF
CDR3 DNA: TGTGCCAGCACAAGACTAGCGGACGAAAGCGATGAGCAGTTCTTC

J gene: TRBJ2-5
D gene: -
V gene: TRBV25-1
clone size: few
CDR3 protein: CASSPGETQYF
CDR3 DNA: TGTGCCAGCAGTCCAGGGGAGACCCAGTACTTC

J gene: TRBJ2-1
D gene: -
V gene: TRBV5-1
clone size: -
CDR3 protein: CASSLTGKSSYNEQFF
CDR3 DNA: TGCGCCAGCAGCTTAACAGGGAAAAGCTCCTACAATGAGCAGTTCTTC

J gene: TRBJ1-2
D gene: TRBD1
V gene: TRBV28
clone size: -
CDR3 protein: CASRDLPGQGNYGYTF
CDR3 DNA: TGTGCCAGCAGGGATCTTCCGGGACAGGGTAACTATGGCTACACCTTC

J gene: TRBJ1-1
D gene: TRBD1
V gene: TRBV7-9
clone size: -
CDR3 protein: CASSPRTGGTEAFF
CDR3 DNA: TGTGCCAGCAGCCCAAGGACAGGGGGGACTGAAGCTTTCTTT

J gene: TRBJ2-7
D gene: TRBD1
V gene: TRBV10-2
clone size: -
CDR3 protein: CASREDRSPYEQYF
CDR3 DNA: TGCGCCAGCAGGGAGGACAGGTCCCCCTACGAGCAGTACTTC

J gene: TRBJ2-3
D gene: -
V gene: TRBV2
clone size: -
CDR3 protein: CARRSSTDTQYF
CDR3 DNA: TGTGCCAGACGGTCCAGCACAGATACGCAGTATTTT

J gene: TRBJ1-2
D gene: -
V gene: TRBV29-1
clone size: once
CDR3 protein: CSVEDREFYGYTF
CDR3 DNA: TGCAGCGTTGAAGATCGGGAGTTCTATGGCTACACCTTC